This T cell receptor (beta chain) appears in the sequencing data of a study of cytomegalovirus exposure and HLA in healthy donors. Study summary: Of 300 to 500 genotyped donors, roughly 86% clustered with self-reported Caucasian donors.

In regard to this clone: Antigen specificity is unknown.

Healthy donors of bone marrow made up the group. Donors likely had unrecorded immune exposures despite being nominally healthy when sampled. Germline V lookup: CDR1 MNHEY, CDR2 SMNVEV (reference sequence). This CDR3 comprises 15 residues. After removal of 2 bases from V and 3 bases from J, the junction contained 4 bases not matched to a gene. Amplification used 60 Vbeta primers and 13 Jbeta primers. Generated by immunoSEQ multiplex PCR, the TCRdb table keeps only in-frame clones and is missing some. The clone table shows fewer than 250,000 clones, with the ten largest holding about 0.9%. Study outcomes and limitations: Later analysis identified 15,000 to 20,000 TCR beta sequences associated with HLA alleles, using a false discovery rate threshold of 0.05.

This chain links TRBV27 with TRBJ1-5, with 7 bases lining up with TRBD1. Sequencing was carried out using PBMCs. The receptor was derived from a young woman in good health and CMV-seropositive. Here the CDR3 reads CASSLTTGFNQPQHF. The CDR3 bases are TGTGCCAGCAGTTTAACGACAGGGTTCAATCAGCCCCAGCATTTT.